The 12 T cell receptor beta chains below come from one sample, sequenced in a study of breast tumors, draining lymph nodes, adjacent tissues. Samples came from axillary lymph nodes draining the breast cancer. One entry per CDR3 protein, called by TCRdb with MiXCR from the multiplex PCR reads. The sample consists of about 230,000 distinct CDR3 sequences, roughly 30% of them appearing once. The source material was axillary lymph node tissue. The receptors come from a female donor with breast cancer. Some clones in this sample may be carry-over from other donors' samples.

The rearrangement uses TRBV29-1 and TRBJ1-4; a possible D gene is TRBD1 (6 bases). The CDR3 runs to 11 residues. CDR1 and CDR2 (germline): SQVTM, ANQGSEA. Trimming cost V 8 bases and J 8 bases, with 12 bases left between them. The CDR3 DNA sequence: TGCAGCCCCAGGACAGAAGAAAAACTGTTTTTT. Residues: CSPRTEEKLFF.

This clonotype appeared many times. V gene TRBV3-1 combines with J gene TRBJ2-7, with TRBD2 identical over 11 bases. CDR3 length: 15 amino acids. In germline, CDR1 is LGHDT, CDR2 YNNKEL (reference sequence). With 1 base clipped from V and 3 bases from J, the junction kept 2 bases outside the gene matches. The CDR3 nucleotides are TGTGCCAGCAGCCAAGGACTAGCGGGACTCTACGAGCAGTACTTC. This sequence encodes CASSQGLAGLYEQYF.

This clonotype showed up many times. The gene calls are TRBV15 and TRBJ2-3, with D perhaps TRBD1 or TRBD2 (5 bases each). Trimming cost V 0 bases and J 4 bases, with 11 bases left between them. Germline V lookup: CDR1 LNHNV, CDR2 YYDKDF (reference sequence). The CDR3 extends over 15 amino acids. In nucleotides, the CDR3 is TGTGCCACCAGCAGAGATGGGGGTGGCGCAGATACGCAGTATTTT. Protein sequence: CATSRDGGGADTQYF.

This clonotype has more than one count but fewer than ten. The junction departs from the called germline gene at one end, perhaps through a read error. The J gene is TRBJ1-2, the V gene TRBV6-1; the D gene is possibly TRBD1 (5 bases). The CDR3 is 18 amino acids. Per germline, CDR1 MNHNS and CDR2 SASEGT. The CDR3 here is CASSQAGGWGSPDGGYTF. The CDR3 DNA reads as TGTGCCAGCAGTCAAGCGGGGGGATGGGGCAGCCCAGACGGAGGCTACACCTTC.

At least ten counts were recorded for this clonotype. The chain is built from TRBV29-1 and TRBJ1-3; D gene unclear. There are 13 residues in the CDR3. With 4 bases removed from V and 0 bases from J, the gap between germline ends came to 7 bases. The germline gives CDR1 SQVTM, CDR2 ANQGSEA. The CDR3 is CSVVENSGNTIYF. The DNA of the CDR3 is TGCAGCGTTGTGGAAAACTCTGGAAACACCATATATTTT.

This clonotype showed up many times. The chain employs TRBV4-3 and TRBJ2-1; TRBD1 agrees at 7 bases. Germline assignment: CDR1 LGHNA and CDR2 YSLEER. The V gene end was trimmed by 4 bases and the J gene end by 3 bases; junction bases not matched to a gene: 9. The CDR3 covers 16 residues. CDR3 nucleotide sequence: TGCGCCAGCAGCCGCTTAACAGGGGACAACTACAATGAGCAGTTCTTC. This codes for CASSRLTGDNYNEQFF.

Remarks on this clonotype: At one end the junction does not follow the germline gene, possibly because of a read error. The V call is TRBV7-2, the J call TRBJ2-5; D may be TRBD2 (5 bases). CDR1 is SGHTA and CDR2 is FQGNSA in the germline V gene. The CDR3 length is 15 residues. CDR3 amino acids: CASSLDQAKGETQHF. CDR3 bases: TGTGCCAGCAGCTTAGACCAGGCGAAGGGAGAGACCCAGCACTTC. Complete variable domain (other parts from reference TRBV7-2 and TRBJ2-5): GAGVSQSPSNKVTEKGKDVELRCDPISGHTALYWYRQSLGQGLEFLIYFQGNSAPDKSGLPSDRFSAERTGGSVSTLTIQRTQQEDSAVYLCASSLDQAKGETQHFGPGTRLLVL.

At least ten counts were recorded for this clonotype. CDR3 nucleotides: TGTGCCAGCGGGGACAGGGTAAACTATGGCTACACCTTC. Amino acids: CASGDRVNYGYTF. The chain carries TRBV6-2 or TRBV6-3 and TRBJ1-2; 9 bases match TRBD1. The CDR3 has 13 amino acids. Germline lookup yields CDR1 MNHEY and CDR2 SVGEGT. J gave up 2 bases and V 8 bases, and 3 bases lay outside the gene matches.

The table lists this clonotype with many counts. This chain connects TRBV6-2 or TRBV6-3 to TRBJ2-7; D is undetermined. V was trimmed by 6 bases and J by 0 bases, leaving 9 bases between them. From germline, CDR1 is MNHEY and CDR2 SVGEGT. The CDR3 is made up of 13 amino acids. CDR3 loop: CASRPTNSYEQYF. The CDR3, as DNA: TGTGCCAGCAGACCGACAAACTCCTACGAGCAGTACTTC.

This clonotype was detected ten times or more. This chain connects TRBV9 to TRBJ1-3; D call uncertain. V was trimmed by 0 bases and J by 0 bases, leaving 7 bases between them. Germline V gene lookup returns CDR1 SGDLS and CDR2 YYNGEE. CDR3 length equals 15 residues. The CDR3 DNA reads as TGTGCCAGCAGCGTAGCTGGGAGCTCTGGAAACACCATATATTTT. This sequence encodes CASSVAGSSGNTIYF.

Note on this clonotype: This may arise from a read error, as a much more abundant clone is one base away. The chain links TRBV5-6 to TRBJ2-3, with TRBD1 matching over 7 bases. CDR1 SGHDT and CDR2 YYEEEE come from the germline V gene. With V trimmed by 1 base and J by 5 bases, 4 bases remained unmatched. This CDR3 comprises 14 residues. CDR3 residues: CASSLPGTVDTQYF. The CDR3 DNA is TGTGCCAGCAGCTTGCCCGGGACAGTAGATACGCAGTATTTT. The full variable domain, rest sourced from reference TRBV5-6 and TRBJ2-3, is DAGVTQSPTHLIKTRGQQVTLRCSPKSGHDTVSWYQQALGQGPQFIFQYYEEEERQRGNFPDRFSGHQFPNYSSELNVNALLLGDSALYLCASSLPGTVDTQYFGPGTRLTVL.

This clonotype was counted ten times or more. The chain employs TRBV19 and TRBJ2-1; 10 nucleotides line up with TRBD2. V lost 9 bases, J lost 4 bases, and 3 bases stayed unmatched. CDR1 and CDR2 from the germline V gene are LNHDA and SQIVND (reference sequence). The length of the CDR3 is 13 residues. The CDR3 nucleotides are TGTGCCAGGAAACTAGCGGGGTACAATGAGCAGTTCTTC. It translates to CARKLAGYNEQFF.